These 21 T cell receptor beta chains were sequenced from one sample in a study of cytomegalovirus exposure and HLA in healthy donors. In the PCR, 60 Vbeta and 13 Jbeta primers were used. This table comes from immunoSEQ multiplex PCR, and its TCRdb copy is limited to in-frame clones, with some not included. In the table there are about 120,000 clones, over 60% of which are singletons. The sequencing sample was made of PBMCs. The receptors were gathered from a woman aged 55-70 years in good health and CMV-seropositive.

This sequence joins TRBV7-2 and TRBJ2-3, with D possibly TRBD2 on 5 matching bases. Germline-derived CDR1 and CDR2 are SGHTA and FQGNSA. Trimming left V 4 bases short and J 10 bases short, with 21 bases between. This CDR3 is 15 amino acids long. The CDR3 nucleotides read TGTGCCAGCAGCTCAGCGGTTGCCTCCCCAGTTCCGCAGTATTTT. This codes for CASSSAVASPVPQYF.

V is TRBV10-2 and J is TRBJ2-7; D call uncertain. In germline, CDR1 is WSHSY, CDR2 SAAADI. The CDR3 spans 12 residues. V was trimmed by 2 bases and J by 4 bases, leaving 6 bases between them. The CDR3 loop is CASSESTYEQYF. The CDR3, as DNA: TGCGCCAGCAGTGAGAGTACTTACGAGCAGTACTTC.

This sequence joins TRBV30 and TRBJ2-1; D gene unclear. In germline, CDR1 is GTSNPN, CDR2 SVGIG (reference sequence). Trimming shortened V by 1 base and J by 1 base, and 11 bases separated the two germline ends. This CDR3 is built from 15 residues. DNA for the CDR3: TGTGCCTGGAGTGCGCGGTCGTTGTCCTACAATGAGCAGTTCTTC. This gives the protein CAWSARSLSYNEQFF. The full variable domain, with the rest looked up from reference TRBV30 and TRBJ2-1, is SQTIHQWPATLVQPVGSPLSLECTVEGTSNPNLYWYRQAAGRGLQLLFYSVGIGQISSEVPQNLSASRPQDRQFILSSKKLLLSDSGFYLCAWSARSLSYNEQFFGPGTRLTVL.

J is TRBJ2-3 and V is TRBV29-1; 7 nucleotides align to TRBD1. V shed 4 bases, J shed 4 bases, and the junction held 14 bases outside the gene matches. The CDR3 contains 16 residues. Germline assignment: CDR1 SQVTM and CDR2 ANQGSEA. The CDR3 is CSVAEQGPQGADTQYF. The DNA of the CDR3 is TGCAGCGTTGCGGAACAGGGCCCCCAGGGGGCAGATACGCAGTATTTT.

The J gene is TRBJ2-7, the V gene TRBV7-3; 10 bases are shared with TRBD1. The CDR3 loop spans 15 amino acids. Unmatched junction bases numbered 5, after V lost 2 bases and J lost 4 bases. Germline lookup yields CDR1 SGHTA and CDR2 FQGTGA. Here the CDR3 reads CASSLRTGGEYEQYF. As DNA, the CDR3 is TGTGCCAGCAGCTTACGGACAGGGGGGGAGTACGAGCAGTACTTC.

This chain links TRBV6-4 with TRBJ2-1, with D possibly being TRBD2 (5 bases). This CDR3 spans 12 amino acids. V shed 5 bases and J shed 6 bases, with 8 bases lying between them. Germline-derived CDR1 and CDR2 are MRHNA and SNTAGT. CDR3 sequence: CASSTSANEQFF. In DNA form, the CDR3 reads TGTGCCAGCAGTACTAGTGCCAATGAGCAGTTCTTC.

This clone has just one count. This chain joins TRBV29-1 and TRBJ2-1; TRBD1 matches 10 bases. J was trimmed by 3 bases and V by 2 bases; bases with no gene match: 7. CDR3 length: 16 amino acids. CDR1 and CDR2 from the germline V gene are SQVTM and ANQGSEA. As DNA, the CDR3 is TGCAGCGTTGAACAATATGGGACAGGGGTCTACAATGAGCAGTTCTTC. Translating gives CSVEQYGTGVYNEQFF.

The rearrangement links TRBV5-1 to TRBJ1-3; D might be TRBD1 (5 bases). V was cut by 2 bases and J by 0 bases, with 18 bases left in between. This CDR3 is 18 amino acids long. Per the germline V gene, CDR1 is SGHRS and CDR2 is YFSETQ. The CDR3 DNA follows: TGCGCCAGCAGCTTAAGCGGGGGGAGCCGGTCCTCTGGAAACACCATATATTTT. Protein sequence: CASSLSGGSRSSGNTIYF.

The rearrangement uses TRBV28 and TRBJ1-1; D unclear. The ends were cut back, 2 bases at V and 1 base at J, with 11 bases in the middle. This CDR3 comprises 15 residues. Germline V lookup: CDR1 MDHEN, CDR2 SYDVKM. The DNA of the CDR3 is TGTGCCAGCAGTTTAGAGGTCGGGGAGAACACTGAAGCTTTCTTT. This sequence encodes CASSLEVGENTEAFF.

The chain carries TRBV5-1 and TRBJ2-1; D may be TRBD1 (6 bases). Germline CDR1 reads SGHRS; CDR2 reads YFSETQ. The CDR3 contains 14 residues. V gave up 5 bases and J gave up 8 bases, with 17 bases separating them. The CDR3 DNA sequence: TGCGCCAGCAGACCCGGGACAATGGGGGATGAGCAGTTCTTC. It is translated as CASRPGTMGDEQFF.

The chain combines TRBV11-2 with TRBJ1-1, with 8 positions matching TRBD1. The CDR3 covers 15 residues. Germline V gene lookup returns CDR1 SGHAT and CDR2 FQNNGV. V gave up 1 base and J gave up 6 bases; unmatched junction bases: 7. Here the CDR3 DNA reads TGTGCCAGCAGCTTAGCGGGACAGGCAGTTCCTGAAGCTTTCTTT. Its protein is CASSLAGQAVPEAFF.

The V call is TRBV15, the J call TRBJ1-3, with D hard to call. CDR1 is LNHNV and CDR2 is YYDKDF in the germline V gene (reference sequence). Trimming pared 0 bases from V and 4 bases from J, leaving 16 bases between. The CDR3 has 17 residues. The CDR3 sequence is CATSRDQQAVAGNTIYF. The DNA of the CDR3 is TGTGCCACCAGCAGAGATCAGCAGGCAGTCGCGGGAAACACCATATATTTT.

The table lists this clone with a count of one. The chain carries TRBV6-5 and TRBJ2-7, with a tentative D call TRBD1 (5 bases). The CDR3 loop spans 14 amino acids. Germline assignment: CDR1 MNHEY and CDR2 SVGAGI. V was shortened by 5 bases and J by 2 bases, with 13 bases between the two germline ends. In DNA, the CDR3 is TGTGCCAGCAGTGTCAGGGTGGGAACCTACGAGCAGTACTTC. This encodes CASSVRVGTYEQYF.

The V gene is TRBV9, the J gene TRBJ2-5; 8 nucleotides align to TRBD2. The CDR3 spans 14 residues. Germline CDR1 is SGDLS and CDR2 is YYNGEE. Trimming cost V 3 bases and J 7 bases; bases outside gene matches: 8. The CDR3 bases are TGTGCCAGCAGCGGGGATCCTAGCGGGTCGACCCAGTACTTC. Translated, it gives CASSGDPSGSTQYF.

The chain uses TRBV29-1 and TRBJ2-7; weak D call: TRBD1 (5 bases). V lost 2 bases, J lost 5 bases, and 16 bases lay in between. From germline, CDR1 is SQVTM and CDR2 ANQGSEA. The CDR3 loop spans 14 amino acids. CDR3 DNA sequence: TGCAGCGTTGAAAGAGACAGTACTCTCAACGAGCAGTACTTC. It specifies CSVERDSTLNEQYF.

The chain carries TRBV6-5 and TRBJ2-1; 9 bases agree with TRBD2. CDR3 length: 14 amino acids. V shed 6 bases, J shed 9 bases, and the junction held 9 bases outside the gene matches. Germline CDR1 and CDR2: MNHEY and SVGAGI. The CDR3 region is CASSASGRPGEQFF. CDR3 DNA: TGTGCCAGCAGCGCGAGCGGGAGGCCCGGTGAGCAGTTCTTC.

This clone has more than one count but fewer than ten. The chain joins TRBV6-5 to TRBJ1-1, with a weak D call TRBD1 (6 bases). Trimming shortened V by 5 bases and J by 9 bases, and 13 bases separated the two germline ends. Per the germline V gene, CDR1 is MNHEY and CDR2 is SVGAGI. The CDR3 is 12 amino acids. The CDR3 loop is CASSTQGSKAFF. The DNA of the CDR3 is TGTGCCAGCAGTACACAGGGTAGCAAAGCTTTCTTT.

This clone was seen a single time. V is TRBV7-6 and J is TRBJ2-7; no definite D call. V lost 1 base to trimming and J lost 3 bases, with 7 bases between them. Per the germline V gene, CDR1 is SGHVS and CDR2 is FNYEAQ. CDR3 size: 13 residues. CDR3 region: CASSLGGDYEQYF. CDR3 nucleotides: TGTGCCAGCAGCTTAGGTGGAGACTACGAGCAGTACTTC.

The genes are TRBV7-3 and TRBJ2-3, with D possibly being TRBD1 (6 bases). This CDR3 spans 18 amino acids. Trimming removed 1 base at V and 2 bases at J, with 19 bases between. CDR1 SGHTA and CDR2 FQGTGA come from the germline V gene. The CDR3 sequence is CASSLIVDSGSSTDTQYF. The CDR3 DNA sequence: TGTGCCAGCAGCTTAATCGTGGACAGTGGAAGTTCCACAGATACGCAGTATTTT.

The chain uses TRBV19 and TRBJ1-1; possibly TRBD1 for D (6 bases). Germline CDR1 reads LNHDA; CDR2 reads SQIVND (reference sequence). The CDR3 totals 13 residues. Trimming cost V 8 bases and J 1 base, with 11 bases left between them. The CDR3 protein is CASLIRGNTEAFF. The CDR3 nucleotides read TGTGCCAGTTTGATCAGGGGGAACACTGAAGCTTTCTTT.

This chain connects TRBV7-9 to TRBJ2-2, with 7 bases lining up with TRBD1. V lost 5 bases and J lost 1; bases outside the gene matches: 7. The germline CDR1 and CDR2 sequences are SEHNR and FQNEAQ (reference sequence). The CDR3 totals 16 residues. CDR3 protein: CASSVRDRENTGELFF. The CDR3 nucleotides are TGTGCCAGCAGCGTCCGAGACAGGGAGAACACCGGGGAGCTGTTTTTT.